Each of the 32 T cell receptor beta chains below was sequenced from the same sample in a study of T cell responses to AZD1222 COVID-19 vaccine. Sequencing used immunoSEQ multiplex PCR; TCRdb keeps in-frame clones, though not all of them. The repertoire has 110,000 or so clones, roughly 89% of them found once; the top ten carry roughly 45%. This specimen was peripheral blood, taken 28 days after the second AZD1222 dose. The source of these receptors is an adult who received the AZD1222 COVID-19 vaccine.

V and J are TRBV6-5 and TRBJ1-3; D is unclear. Trimming removed 0 bases at V and 0 bases at J, with 6 bases between. In germline, CDR1 is MNHEY, CDR2 SVGAGI. This CDR3 has 15 residues. CDR3 in amino acids: CASSYSYSSGNTIYF. Written as DNA, the CDR3 is TGTGCCAGCAGTTACTCTTACAGCTCTGGAAACACCATATATTTT.

The gene calls are TRBV27 and TRBJ2-4, with D perhaps given as TRBD1 or TRBD2 (5 bases each). Germline loops: CDR1 MNHEY, CDR2 SMNVEV (reference sequence). CDR3 length equals 16 residues. V shed 5 bases and J shed 0 bases, with 14 bases lying between them. The CDR3 loop reads CASSGPGPVAKNIQYF. The CDR3 DNA sequence: TGTGCCAGCAGTGGCCCGGGGCCTGTAGCCAAAAACATTCAGTACTTC.

This clone appeared once. The chain recombines TRBV19 with TRBJ1-2; 7 bases are a match to TRBD1. From germline, CDR1 is LNHDA and CDR2 SQIVND (reference sequence). With 5 bases clipped from V and 8 bases from J, the junction kept 11 bases outside the gene matches. The CDR3 is 14 amino acids. CDR3 in DNA: TGTGCCAGTAGTCACGGGACAGCTCTATACGGCTACACCTTC. The encoded protein is CASSHGTALYGYTF.

V gene TRBV7-2 combines with J gene TRBJ2-7; the D call may be TRBD1 or TRBD2 (5 bases each). This CDR3 is built from 16 residues. V lost 1 base, J lost 2 bases, and 15 bases lay in between. Per the germline V gene, CDR1 is SGHTA and CDR2 is FQGNSA. The CDR3 sequence: CASSLEVGATTYEQYF. In DNA form, the CDR3 reads TGTGCCAGCAGCTTAGAGGTCGGGGCGACAACCTACGAGCAGTACTTC.

This chain joins TRBV10-3 and TRBJ1-1; D gene unclear. Trimming removed 3 bases at V and 2 bases at J, with 10 bases between. Germline V gene sequence: CDR1 ENHRY, CDR2 SYGVKD. There are 14 residues in the CDR3. CDR3 sequence: CAISEVQSNTEAFF. The CDR3, as DNA: TGTGCCATCAGTGAAGTACAGTCTAACACTGAAGCTTTCTTT.

The rearrangement joins TRBV7-6 to TRBJ2-2; D assignment may be TRBD1 or TRBD2 (7 bases each). Germline CDR1 and CDR2: SGHVS and FNYEAQ. V lost 0 bases and J lost 5, with 10 bases in between. This CDR3 is 15 amino acids long. This chain's CDR3 is CASSLARGGTGELFF. Written as DNA, the CDR3 is TGTGCCAGCAGCTTAGCCAGGGGGGGAACCGGGGAGCTGTTTTTT.

CDR3 in DNA: TGTGCCAGCAGTGTCCCCCTAGCGTCGGGGGCACAGGAGCAGTTCTTC. This codes for CASSVPLASGAQEQFF. V and J are TRBV28 and TRBJ2-1; TRBD1 or TRBD2 may be the D gene (6 bases each). The CDR3 consists of 16 residues. V was pared by 5 bases and J by 10 bases, with 24 bases between. Germline assignment: CDR1 MDHEN and CDR2 SYDVKM.

This clone was picked up a small number of times. The chain employs TRBV7-2 and TRBJ1-3; 7 nucleotides match TRBD1. This CDR3 has 14 residues. Germline V gene lookup returns CDR1 SGHTA and CDR2 FQGNSA. Unmatched junction bases numbered 1, after V lost 3 bases and J lost 2 bases. In nucleotides, the CDR3 is TGTGCCAGCAGCTTTGACAGGGCTGGAAACACCATATATTTT. Its protein product is CASSFDRAGNTIYF. Full variable domain (outside the CDR3, taken from reference TRBV7-2 and TRBJ1-3): GAGVSQSPSNKVTEKGKDVELRCDPISGHTALYWYRQSLGQGLEFLIYFQGNSAPDKSGLPSDRFSAERTGGSVSTLTIQRTQQEDSAVYLCASSFDRAGNTIYFGEGSWLTVV.

This clone was seen more than once but under ten times. The gene calls are TRBV7-9 and TRBJ2-1; D might be TRBD2 (5 bases). CDR1 is SEHNR and CDR2 is FQNEAQ in the germline V gene (reference sequence). V lost 3 bases, J lost 9 bases, and 21 bases lay in between. The CDR3 is 16 residues long. In DNA form, the CDR3 reads TGTGCCAGCAGCTTCGTGCCTGGACTTGCCAGCGTTGAGCAGTTCTTC. It is translated as CASSFVPGLASVEQFF.

This clone was recorded a few times. This chain uses TRBV5-1 with TRBJ1-5; no definite D call. Germline CDR1 and CDR2: SGHRS and YFSETQ. CDR3 length equals 15 residues. Trimming pared 4 bases from V and 4 bases from J, leaving 15 bases between. CDR3 region: CASSPVEGRNQPQHF. As DNA, the CDR3 is TGCGCCAGCAGCCCCGTTGAGGGCCGGAATCAGCCCCAGCATTTT.

V gene TRBV12-3 or TRBV12-4 combines with J gene TRBJ2-7; D could derive from TRBD1 or TRBD2 (5 bases each). The CDR3 has 13 residues. Trimming took off 3 bases at V and 3 bases at J, with 9 bases between the two ends. CDR3 nucleotides: TGTGCCAGCAGTTTCGGGGCAGTCTACGAGCAGTACTTC. Protein sequence: CASSFGAVYEQYF.

This chain joins TRBV6-1 and TRBJ2-3, with TRBD1 as a possible D gene (5 bases). Between the trimmed V and J ends, which lost 1 base and 4 bases, there was a span of 6 bases. From germline, CDR1 is MNHNS and CDR2 SASEGT. This CDR3 contains 13 residues. CDR3 DNA sequence: TGTGCCAGCAGTGAAGGGGGCGCAGATACGCAGTATTTT. This translates into CASSEGGADTQYF.

The rearrangement links TRBV11-2 to TRBJ2-2; D uncertain. The CDR3 is 13 residues long. V was clipped by 3 bases and J by 3 bases, with 5 bases between them. Germline CDR1 SGHAT, CDR2 FQNNGV. Here the CDR3 DNA reads TGTGCCAGCAGCTTCGTGGACACCGGGGAGCTGTTTTTT. Translation gives CASSFVDTGELFF.

The genes are TRBV7-9 and TRBJ2-7; 8 bases are shared with TRBD2. The CDR3 is 15 amino acids. Germline V gene lookup returns CDR1 SEHNR and CDR2 FQNEAQ (reference sequence). J was trimmed by 0 bases and V by 4 bases; bases with no gene match: 5. The CDR3 protein is CASSSRGGSSYEQYF. CDR3 nucleotide sequence: TGTGCCAGCAGCTCACGCGGGGGGAGCTCCTACGAGCAGTACTTC.

This chain links TRBV6-2 or TRBV6-3 with TRBJ1-5, with D possibly matching TRBD1 (6 bases). Germline CDR1 and CDR2: MNHEY and SVGEGT. The CDR3 sequence is 14 residues long. V was trimmed by 4 bases and J by 0 bases, leaving 7 bases between them. The CDR3 DNA follows: TGTGCCAGCAGTTGGACAGCTAGCAATCAGCCCCAGCATTTT. Its protein product is CASSWTASNQPQHF.

J is TRBJ1-1 and V is TRBV2; D gene ambiguous. The CDR3 spans 13 residues. The germline gives CDR1 SNHLY, CDR2 FYNNEI. With 2 bases removed from V and 0 bases from J, the gap between germline ends came to 4 bases. In nucleotides, the CDR3 is TGTGCCAGCAGTGAAACGGTGAACACTGAAGCTTTCTTT. Its translation is CASSETVNTEAFF. The whole variable domain, filled in from reference TRBV2 and TRBJ1-1, reads EPEVTQTPSHQVTQMGQEVILRCVPISNHLYFYWYRQILGQKVEFLVSFYNNEISEKSEIFDDQFSVERPDGSNFTLKIRSTKLEDSAMYFCASSETVNTEAFFGQGTRLTVV.

The chain has TRBV6-1 and TRBJ1-1; possible D gene TRBD1, 5 bases. Germline lookup yields CDR1 MNHNS and CDR2 SASEGT. This CDR3 comprises 14 residues. The germline V and J ends were trimmed by 7 bases and 1 base, with 13 bases remaining between them. CDR3 loop: CASTITGTNTEAFF. The CDR3 nucleotides are TGTGCCAGCACCATAACCGGGACGAACACTGAAGCTTTCTTT.

The chain carries TRBV4-3 and TRBJ2-2; TRBD1 is a possible D gene (6 bases). Germline V gives CDR1 LGHNA, CDR2 YSLEER. V lost 1 base and J lost 5, with 8 bases in between. The CDR3 totals 14 residues. CDR3 region: CASSQATGTGELFF. The CDR3 nucleotides are TGCGCCAGCAGCCAAGCCACAGGGACCGGGGAGCTGTTTTTT.

The V call is TRBV7-2, the J call TRBJ1-4; TRBD1 matches at 7 bases. The ends lost 8 bases at V and 8 bases at J; junction bases unmatched: 8. Per germline, CDR1 SGHTA and CDR2 FQGNSA. The CDR3 covers 13 residues. CDR3 DNA: TGTGCCAGCGGTCAACAGGGGAGGGAAAAACTGTTTTTT. Amino acids: CASGQQGREKLFF. Combining the CDR3 with reference TRBV7-2 and TRBJ1-4 gives the whole variable domain GAGVSQSPSNKVTEKGKDVELRCDPISGHTALYWYRQSLGQGLEFLIYFQGNSAPDKSGLPSDRFSAERTGGSVSTLTIQRTQQEDSAVYLCASGQQGREKLFFGSGTQLSVL.

The rearrangement uses TRBV19 and TRBJ2-6; possible D gene TRBD1, 5 bases. V lost 4 bases and J lost 4, with 23 bases in between. CDR1 is LNHDA and CDR2 is SQIVND in the germline V gene (reference sequence). The CDR3 contains 19 residues. The CDR3 sequence is CASSKEFMTASAGANVLTF. DNA for the CDR3: TGTGCCAGTAGTAAGGAATTCATGACAGCCTCGGCCGGGGCCAACGTCCTGACTTTC.

This chain connects TRBV7-2 to TRBJ1-2, with a tentative D call TRBD1 (6 bases). V dropped 1 base and J dropped 7 bases, with 13 bases sitting between them. The germline gives CDR1 SGHTA, CDR2 FQGNSA. This CDR3 is 14 amino acids long. The DNA for the CDR3 is TGTGCCAGCAGCTTAGGGGGCAGGGGAGGTGGCTACACCTTC. Translation: CASSLGGRGGGYTF.

The chain recombines TRBV5-4 with TRBJ1-6; a weak D match, TRBD1 (5 bases). Trimming cost V 6 bases and J 5 bases, with 21 bases left between them. CDR1 and CDR2 (germline): SGHNT, YYREEE (reference sequence). This CDR3 comprises 17 residues. CDR3 DNA sequence: TGTGCCAGCAACCAGCGGCTGCCGGGACGGAATAATTCACCCCTCCACTTT. Protein product: CASNQRLPGRNNSPLHF.

This chain uses TRBV7-3 with TRBJ2-7, with D unresolved. V was pared by 1 base and J by 3 bases, with 7 bases between. The CDR3 is made up of 13 amino acids. The germline gives CDR1 SGHTA, CDR2 FQGTGA. The CDR3 here is CASSLNTRYEQYF. For the CDR3, the DNA is TGTGCCAGCAGCTTAAACACCCGCTACGAGCAGTACTTC.

V and J are TRBV15 and TRBJ1-2, with no clear D. Per germline, CDR1 LNHNV and CDR2 YYDKDF (reference sequence). Trimming stripped 1 base from V and 4 bases from J, with 7 bases between. The CDR3 totals 13 residues. The CDR3 region is CATSRGGTYGYTF. CDR3 nucleotide sequence: TGTGCCACCAGCAGAGGAGGCACCTATGGCTACACCTTC. The full variable domain, rest sourced from reference TRBV15 and TRBJ1-2, is DAMVIQNPRYQVTQFGKPVTLSCSQTLNHNVMYWYQQKSSQAPKLLFHYYDKDFNNEADTPDNFQSRRPNTSFCFLDIRSPGLGDTAMYLCATSRGGTYGYTFGSGTRLTVV.

The rearrangement uses TRBV28 and TRBJ2-7, with D perhaps TRBD1 (6 bases). Germline loops: CDR1 MDHEN, CDR2 SYDVKM. Trimming removed 4 bases from V and 9 bases from J, with 19 bases in between. The CDR3 has 14 residues. The DNA for the CDR3 is TGTGCCAGCAGTTCGACGACAGGCACCCCGGGGCAGTACTTC. It is translated as CASSSTTGTPGQYF.

The rearrangement links TRBV6-5 to TRBJ1-4; D is perhaps TRBD1 (6 bases). Trimming took off 6 bases at V and 0 bases at J, with 11 bases between the two ends. The germline V gene has CDR1 MNHEY and CDR2 SVGAGI. The CDR3 sequence is 15 residues long. CDR3 amino acids: CASRRGGTTNEKLFF. For the CDR3, the DNA is TGTGCCAGCAGACGAGGGGGTACAACTAATGAAAAACTGTTTTTT.

The chain has TRBV3-1 (or the pseudogene TRBV3-2) and TRBJ2-3; no reliable D call. The germline CDR1 and CDR2 sequences are LGHDT and YNNKEL (reference sequence). V lost 2 bases and J 7 bases, leaving 10 bases between the germline ends. The length of the CDR3 is 13 residues. The CDR3, as DNA: TGTGCCAGCAGCCAATCCTCGTCGAATACGCAGTATTTT. It is translated as CASSQSSSNTQYF.

The gene calls are TRBV19 and TRBJ1-5; a possible D gene is TRBD1 (5 bases). Germline CDR1 and CDR2: LNHDA and SQIVND (reference sequence). The germline V and J ends were trimmed by 6 bases and 7 bases, with 16 bases remaining between them. The CDR3 is made up of 14 amino acids. This chain's CDR3 is CASRLAGQGQPQHF. The CDR3 bases are TGTGCCAGTAGATTGGCAGGTCAGGGCCAGCCCCAGCATTTT. Supplemented by reference TRBV19 and TRBJ1-5, the full variable domain reads DGGITQSPKYLFRKEGQNVTLSCEQNLNHDAMYWYRQDPGQGLRLIYYSQIVNDFQKGDIAEGYSVSREKKESFPLTVTSAQKNPTAFYLCASRLAGQGQPQHFGDGTRLSIL.

The chain is built from TRBV9 and TRBJ2-2, with unresolved D. CDR3 length equals 17 residues. Germline V gene sequence: CDR1 SGDLS, CDR2 YYNGEE. The V and J ends lost 2 bases and 5 bases respectively, with 19 bases between them. CDR3 in DNA: TGTGCCAGCAGCGTGAGTACTCCGCGAACCGGGACCGGGGAGCTGTTTTTT. It specifies CASSVSTPRTGTGELFF.

This chain joins TRBV6-5 and TRBJ1-1; D call uncertain. There are 15 residues in the CDR3. Trimming left V 0 bases short and J 0 bases short, with 8 bases between. CDR1 MNHEY and CDR2 SVGAGI come from the germline V gene. The CDR3, as DNA: TGTGCCAGCAGTTACTCCCCAGTTTTGAACACTGAAGCTTTCTTT. Its protein product is CASSYSPVLNTEAFF.

In its sample, this clone was seen once. J is TRBJ2-7 and V is TRBV13; TRBD1 matches at 11 bases. Germline V gene sequence: CDR1 PRHDT, CDR2 FYEKMQ (reference sequence). V lost 5 bases to trimming and J lost 7 bases; unmatched junction nucleotides: 7. The CDR3 covers 14 residues. CDR3 protein: CASSLGQGAGEQYF. CDR3 DNA sequence: TGTGCCAGCAGCCTCGGACAGGGGGCGGGGGAGCAGTACTTC.

This sequence joins TRBV4-1 and TRBJ2-2; no reliable D call. V shed 4 bases and J shed 5 bases, with 20 bases lying between them. The germline V gene has CDR1 MGHRA and CDR2 YSYEKL. The CDR3 loop spans 17 amino acids. The CDR3 DNA reads as TGCGCCAGCAGCCGCCGACCCCTAGAGGTGGAGACCGGGGAGCTGTTTTTT. This sequence encodes CASSRRPLEVETGELFF.